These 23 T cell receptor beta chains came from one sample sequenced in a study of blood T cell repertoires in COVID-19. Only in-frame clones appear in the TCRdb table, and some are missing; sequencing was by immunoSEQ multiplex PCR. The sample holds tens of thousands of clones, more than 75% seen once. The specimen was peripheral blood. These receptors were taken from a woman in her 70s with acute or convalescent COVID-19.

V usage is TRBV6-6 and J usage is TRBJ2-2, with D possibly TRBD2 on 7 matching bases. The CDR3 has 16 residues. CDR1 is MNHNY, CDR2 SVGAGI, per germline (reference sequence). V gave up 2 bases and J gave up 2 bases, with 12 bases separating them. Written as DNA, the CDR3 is TGTGCCAGCAGTTACGGAGGGGGGGCTAACACCGGGGAGCTGTTTTTT. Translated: CASSYGGGANTGELFF.

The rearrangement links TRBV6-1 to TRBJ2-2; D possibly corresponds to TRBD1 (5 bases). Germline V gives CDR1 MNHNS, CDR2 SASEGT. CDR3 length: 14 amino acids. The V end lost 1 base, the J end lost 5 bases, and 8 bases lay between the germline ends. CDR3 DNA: TGTGCCAGCAGTGAAGGGGGCAGGACCGGGGAGCTGTTTTTT. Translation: CASSEGGRTGELFF.

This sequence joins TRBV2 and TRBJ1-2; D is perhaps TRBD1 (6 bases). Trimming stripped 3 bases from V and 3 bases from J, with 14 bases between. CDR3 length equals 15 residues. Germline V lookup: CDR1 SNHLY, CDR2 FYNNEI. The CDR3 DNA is TGTGCCAGCAGTGAGGAACAGGGATTCGACTATGGCTACACCTTC. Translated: CASSEEQGFDYGYTF.

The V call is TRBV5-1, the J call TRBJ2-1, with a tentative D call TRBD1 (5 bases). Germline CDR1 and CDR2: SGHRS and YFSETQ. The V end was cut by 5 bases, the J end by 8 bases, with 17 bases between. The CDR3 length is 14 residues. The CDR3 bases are TGCGCCAGCAGGATCAGGGTACGGCTAGATGAGCAGTTCTTC. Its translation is CASRIRVRLDEQFF. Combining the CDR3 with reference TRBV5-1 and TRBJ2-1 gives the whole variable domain KAGVTQTPRYLIKTRGQQVTLSCSPISGHRSVSWYQQTPGQGLQFLFEYFSETQRNKGNFPGRFSGRQFSNSRSEMNVSTLELGDSALYLCASRIRVRLDEQFFGPGTRLTVL.

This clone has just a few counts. The DNA of the CDR3 is TGTGCCAGCAGCTTACAGGGTGCCCTCACAGATACGCAGTATTTT. As protein: CASSLQGALTDTQYF. The chain is built from TRBV11-1 and TRBJ2-3, with D tentatively TRBD1 (5 bases). V lost 2 bases to trimming and J lost 2 bases, with 11 bases between them. Germline CDR1 and CDR2: SGHAT and FQDESV (reference sequence). This CDR3 has 15 residues.

The CDR3 protein is CATSTPRHLYTDTQYF. CDR3 nucleotide sequence: TGTGCCACCAGCACCCCAAGACACCTATACACAGATACGCAGTATTTT. This sequence joins TRBV15 and TRBJ2-3; D is undetermined. Germline V gene data show CDR1 as LNHNV and CDR2 as YYDKDF (reference sequence). Trimming left V 4 bases short and J 2 bases short, with 16 bases between. The CDR3 covers 16 residues.

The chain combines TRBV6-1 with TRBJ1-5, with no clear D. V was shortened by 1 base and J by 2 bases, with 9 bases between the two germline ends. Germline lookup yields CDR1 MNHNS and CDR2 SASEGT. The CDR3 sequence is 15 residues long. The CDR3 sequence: CASSEVSLGNQPQHF. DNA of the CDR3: TGTGCCAGCAGTGAAGTGTCCCTCGGCAATCAGCCCCAGCATTTT.

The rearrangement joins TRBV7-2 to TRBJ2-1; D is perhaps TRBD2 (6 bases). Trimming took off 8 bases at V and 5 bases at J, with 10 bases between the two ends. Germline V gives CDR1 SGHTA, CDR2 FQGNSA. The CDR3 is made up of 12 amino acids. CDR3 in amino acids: CASGRDNNEQFF. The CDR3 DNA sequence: TGTGCCAGCGGGCGGGATAACAATGAGCAGTTCTTC. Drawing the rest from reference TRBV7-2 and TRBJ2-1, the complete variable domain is GAGVSQSPSNKVTEKGKDVELRCDPISGHTALYWYRQSLGQGLEFLIYFQGNSAPDKSGLPSDRFSAERTGGSVSTLTIQRTQQEDSAVYLCASGRDNNEQFFGPGTRLTVL.

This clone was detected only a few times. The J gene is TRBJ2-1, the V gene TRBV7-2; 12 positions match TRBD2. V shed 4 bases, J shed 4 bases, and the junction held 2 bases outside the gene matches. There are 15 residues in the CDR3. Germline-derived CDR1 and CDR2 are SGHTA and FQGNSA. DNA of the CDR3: TGTGCCAGCAGCTCAGGACTAGCGGGGTACAATGAGCAGTTCTTC. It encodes CASSSGLAGYNEQFF.

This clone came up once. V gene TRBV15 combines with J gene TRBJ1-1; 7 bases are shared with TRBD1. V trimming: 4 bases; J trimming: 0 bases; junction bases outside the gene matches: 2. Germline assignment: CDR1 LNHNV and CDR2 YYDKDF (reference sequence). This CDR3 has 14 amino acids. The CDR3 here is CATSIGGLNTEAFF. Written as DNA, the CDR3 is TGTGCCACCAGCATAGGGGGCCTGAACACTGAAGCTTTCTTT.

The CDR3 DNA follows: TGCAGCGTCTATATTTTGAACACTGAAGCTTTCTTT. Its protein product is CSVYILNTEAFF. The V gene is TRBV29-1, the J gene TRBJ1-1; D not resolved. CDR1 SQVTM and CDR2 ANQGSEA come from the germline V gene. The CDR3 length is 12 residues. V was cut by 6 bases and J by 0 bases, with 8 bases left in between.

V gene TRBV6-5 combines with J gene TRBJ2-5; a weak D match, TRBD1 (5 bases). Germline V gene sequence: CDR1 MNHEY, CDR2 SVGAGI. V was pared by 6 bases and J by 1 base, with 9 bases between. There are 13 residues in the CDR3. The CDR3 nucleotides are TGTGCCAGCAGGATAGGGGCCCAAGAGACCCAGTACTTC. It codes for CASRIGAQETQYF.

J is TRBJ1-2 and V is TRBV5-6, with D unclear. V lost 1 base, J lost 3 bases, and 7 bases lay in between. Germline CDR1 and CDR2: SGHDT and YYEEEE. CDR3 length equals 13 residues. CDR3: CASSLRQYYGYTF. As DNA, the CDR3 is TGTGCCAGCAGCTTGCGTCAGTACTATGGCTACACCTTC.

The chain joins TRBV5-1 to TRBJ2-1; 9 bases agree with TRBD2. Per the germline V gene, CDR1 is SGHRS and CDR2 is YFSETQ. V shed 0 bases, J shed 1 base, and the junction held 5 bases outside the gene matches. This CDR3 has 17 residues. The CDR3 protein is CASSLEGGGASYNEQFF. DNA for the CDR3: TGCGCCAGCAGCTTGGAAGGCGGGGGGGCTTCCTACAATGAGCAGTTCTTC.

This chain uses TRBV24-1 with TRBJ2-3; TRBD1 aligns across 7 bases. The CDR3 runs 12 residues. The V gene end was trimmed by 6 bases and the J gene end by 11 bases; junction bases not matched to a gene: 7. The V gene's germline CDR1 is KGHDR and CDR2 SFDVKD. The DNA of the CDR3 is TGTGCCACCAGTACCGGGACAGTGAGGCAGTATTTT. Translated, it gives CATSTGTVRQYF.

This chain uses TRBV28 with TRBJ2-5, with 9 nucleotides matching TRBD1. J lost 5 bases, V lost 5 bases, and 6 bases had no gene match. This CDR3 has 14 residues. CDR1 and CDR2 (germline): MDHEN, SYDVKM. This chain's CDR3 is CASSGTGYSETQYF. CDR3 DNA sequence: TGTGCCAGCAGTGGGACAGGGTACTCGGAGACCCAGTACTTC.

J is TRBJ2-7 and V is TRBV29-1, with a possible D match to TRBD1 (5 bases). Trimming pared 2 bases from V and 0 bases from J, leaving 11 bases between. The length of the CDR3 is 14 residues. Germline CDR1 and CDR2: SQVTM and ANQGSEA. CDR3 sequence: CSVESRQSSYEQYV. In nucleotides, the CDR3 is TGCAGCGTTGAATCCCGACAGAGCTCCTACGAGCAGTACGTC.

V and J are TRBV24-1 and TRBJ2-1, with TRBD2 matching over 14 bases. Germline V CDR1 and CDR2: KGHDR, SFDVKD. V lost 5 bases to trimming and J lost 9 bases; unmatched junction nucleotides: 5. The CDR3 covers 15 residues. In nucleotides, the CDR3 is TGTGCCACCAGTGCAGGGACTAGCGGGAGTCTTGAGCAGTTCTTC. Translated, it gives CATSAGTSGSLEQFF.

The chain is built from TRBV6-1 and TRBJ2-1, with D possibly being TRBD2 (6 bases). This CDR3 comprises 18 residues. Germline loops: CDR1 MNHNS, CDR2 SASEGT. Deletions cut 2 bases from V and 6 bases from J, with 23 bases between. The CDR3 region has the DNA TGTGCCAGCAGTGAATTATTGGAGCGGGCGGGGAGTCGCAATGAGCAGTTCTTC. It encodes CASSELLERAGSRNEQFF.

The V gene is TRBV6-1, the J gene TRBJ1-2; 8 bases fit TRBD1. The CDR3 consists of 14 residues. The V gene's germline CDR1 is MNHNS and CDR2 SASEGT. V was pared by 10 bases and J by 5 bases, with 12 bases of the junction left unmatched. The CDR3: CATLPGTGAYGYTF. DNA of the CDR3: TGTGCCACCCTTCCCGGGACAGGAGCTTATGGCTACACCTTC.

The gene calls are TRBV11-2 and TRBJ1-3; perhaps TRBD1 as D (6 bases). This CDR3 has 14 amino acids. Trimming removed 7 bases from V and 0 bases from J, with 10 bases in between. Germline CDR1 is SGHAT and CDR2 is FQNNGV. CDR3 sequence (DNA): TGTGCCAGCACCGAGACAGGCTCTGGAAACACCATATATTTT. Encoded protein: CASTETGSGNTIYF.

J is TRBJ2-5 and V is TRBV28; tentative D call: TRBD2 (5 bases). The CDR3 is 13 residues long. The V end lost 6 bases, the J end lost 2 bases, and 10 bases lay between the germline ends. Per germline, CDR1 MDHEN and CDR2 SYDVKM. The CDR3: CASSRDNQETQYF. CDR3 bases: TGTGCCAGCAGCCGGGATAATCAAGAGACCCAGTACTTC. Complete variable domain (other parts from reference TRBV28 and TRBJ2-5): DVKVTQSSRYLVKRTGEKVFLECVQDMDHENMFWYRQDPGLGLRLIYFSYDVKMKEKGDIPEGYSVSREKKERFSLILESASTNQTSMYLCASSRDNQETQYFGPGTRLLVL.

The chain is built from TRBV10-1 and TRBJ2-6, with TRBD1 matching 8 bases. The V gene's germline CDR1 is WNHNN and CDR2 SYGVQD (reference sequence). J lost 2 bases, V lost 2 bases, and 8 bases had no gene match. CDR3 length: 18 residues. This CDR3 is CASSEGDRLSAGANVLTF. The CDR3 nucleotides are TGCGCCAGCAGTGAGGGGGACAGGCTTAGCGCTGGGGCCAACGTCCTGACTTTC.